Shown below are 3 T cell receptor beta chains from a single sample sequenced in a study of T cells after yellow fever vaccination. MiXCR, run by TCRdb on the 5' RACE reads, gives a single entry per CDR3 protein. Among 340,000 or so distinct CDR3 sequences listed, around 13% were seen once. Source: CD4+ T cells sorted from PBMCs, taken 15 days after the yellow fever booster vaccination. These receptors were obtained from a man younger than 35 who received the YFV17D yellow fever vaccine.

This chain links TRBV7-6 with TRBJ2-7, with a possible D match to TRBD1 (5 bases). The CDR3 covers 12 residues. Germline loops: CDR1 SGHVS, CDR2 FNYEAQ. Trimming removed 7 bases at V and 1 base at J, with 8 bases between. The CDR3 coding sequence is TGTGCCAGCACCAGGGATTCCTACGAGCAGTACTTC. Protein sequence: CASTRDSYEQYF. Supplemented by reference TRBV7-6 and TRBJ2-7, the full variable domain reads GAGVSQSPRYKVTKRGQDVALRCDPISGHVSLYWYRQALGQGPEFLTYFNYEAQQDKSGLPNDRFSAERPEGSISTLTIQRTEQRDSAMYRCASTRDSYEQYFGPGTRLTVT.

This clonotype turned up a few times. At one end, the junction sequence differs from germline, possibly due to a read error. V gene TRBV6-5 combines with J gene TRBJ2-3; D is unresolved. The CDR3 is made up of 15 amino acids. Germline loops: CDR1 MNHEY, CDR2 SVGAGI. The CDR3 bases are TGTGCCAGCAGCTACTCCGGTGGGGTGGCAGATACGCAGTATTTT. It encodes CASSYSGGVADTQYF.

The chain employs TRBV6-5 and TRBJ1-2; D is uncertain. The CDR3 contains 14 residues. Germline V lookup: CDR1 MNHEY, CDR2 SVGAGI. Between the trimmed V and J ends, which lost 0 bases and 8 bases, there was a span of 13 bases. CDR3 region: CASSYSRASSGYTF. In nucleotides, the CDR3 is TGTGCCAGCAGTTACTCTCGCGCCTCTTCCGGCTACACCTTC.